These 21 T cell receptor beta chains were all obtained from the same sample, sequenced in a study of blood T cell repertoires in COVID-19. Generated by immunoSEQ multiplex PCR, the TCRdb table keeps only in-frame clones and is missing some. The table records roughly 150,000 clones, around 80% of them present only once. Sequenced input: PBMCs or T cells enriched from blood (not recorded which). These receptors originate from a woman in her 70s in a cohort exposed to, infected with or recovered from COVID-19 (not recorded which).

The rearrangement uses TRBV28 and TRBJ1-4; a possible D gene is TRBD1 (6 bases). The CDR3 consists of 14 residues. The germline V gene has CDR1 MDHEN and CDR2 SYDVKM. V lost 3 bases to trimming and J lost 8 bases, with 13 bases between them. CDR3 sequence (DNA): TGTGCCAGCAGTTTGATTGGGACAAGCGAAAAACTGTTTTTT. It translates to CASSLIGTSEKLFF.

The chain employs TRBV6-5 and TRBJ2-2; 8 bases agree with TRBD1. This CDR3 is 14 amino acids long. Germline CDR1 reads MNHEY; CDR2 reads SVGAGI. The junction had 4 bases not matched to a gene; V was cut back by 6 bases and J by 4 bases. This chain's CDR3 is CASRGQGITGELFF. CDR3 nucleotides: TGTGCCAGCAGAGGACAGGGAATCACCGGGGAGCTGTTTTTT.

The V gene is TRBV19, the J gene TRBJ2-1; 11 bases are shared with TRBD2. The germline CDR1 and CDR2 sequences are LNHDA and SQIVND (reference sequence). This CDR3 region has 16 residues. Trimming cost V 2 bases and J 9 bases; bases outside gene matches: 9. The CDR3 is CASSILVLAGVGEQFF. The CDR3, as DNA: TGTGCCAGTAGTATATTGGTACTAGCGGGAGTGGGTGAGCAGTTCTTC.

This chain's CDR3 is CASSPHGQGNSPLHF. The CDR3 DNA follows: TGTGCCAGCAGCCCCCACGGACAGGGGAATTCACCCCTCCACTTT. This chain links TRBV5-5 with TRBJ1-6; 9 bases line up with TRBD1. Germline assignment: CDR1 SGHKS and CDR2 YYEKEE (reference sequence). V lost 4 bases to trimming and J lost 7 bases; unmatched junction nucleotides: 6. The CDR3 loop spans 15 amino acids.

The CDR3 DNA sequence: TGTGCCACCAGGTTCGTGAGCACAGATACGCAGTATTTT. It translates to CATRFVSTDTQYF. V is TRBV15 and J is TRBJ2-3; D is unresolved. V was pared by 6 bases and J by 0 bases, with 7 bases between. The V gene's germline CDR1 is LNHNV and CDR2 YYDKDF (reference sequence). There are 13 residues in the CDR3.

The chain recombines TRBV6-2 or TRBV6-3 with TRBJ2-7; D might be TRBD1 (6 bases). Between the trimmed V and J ends, which lost 4 bases and 0 bases, there was a span of 19 bases. Germline assignment: CDR1 MNHEY and CDR2 SVGEGT. The CDR3 runs to 17 residues. CDR3 amino acids: CASSSFLQGKGSYEQYF. Here the CDR3 DNA reads TGTGCCAGCAGTTCCTTTCTCCAGGGGAAGGGCTCCTACGAGCAGTACTTC.

The chain recombines TRBV6-1 with TRBJ2-5; tentative D call: TRBD1 (5 bases). The germline CDR1 and CDR2 sequences are MNHNS and SASEGT. The CDR3 contains 15 residues. Trimming took off 2 bases at V and 2 bases at J, with 12 bases between the two ends. CDR3 loop: CASSELGRAQETQYF. DNA of the CDR3: TGTGCCAGCAGTGAACTAGGCAGGGCACAAGAGACCCAGTACTTC.

The V call is TRBV11-2, the J call TRBJ1-2; 10 bases map to TRBD1. The length of the CDR3 is 15 residues. Per germline, CDR1 SGHAT and CDR2 FQNNGV. The trim removed 6 bases at V and 4 bases at J, leaving 8 bases unmatched. Written as DNA, the CDR3 is TGTGCCAGCAGGGCGGGGACAGGGGTTGTCTATGGCTACACCTTC. It is translated as CASRAGTGVVYGYTF.

The rearrangement uses TRBV4-2 and TRBJ1-1; D might be TRBD1 (6 bases). Looked up from germline, CDR1 is LGHNA and CDR2 is YNFKEQ. V was shortened by 2 bases and J by 5 bases, with 6 bases between the two germline ends. The CDR3 covers 12 residues. CDR3: CASSQQGTEAFF. DNA of the CDR3: TGTGCCAGCAGCCAACAGGGGACTGAAGCTTTCTTT.

The chain employs TRBV3-1 (or the pseudogene TRBV3-2) and TRBJ2-7, with a possible D match to TRBD1 (5 bases). The V gene's germline CDR1 is LGHDT and CDR2 YNNKEL (reference sequence). This CDR3 has 13 residues. Trimming cost V 4 bases and J 5 bases, with 12 bases left between them. The CDR3 DNA follows: TGTGCCAGCAGCCCCTCAGGGTCCCACGAGCAGTACTTC. Its protein is CASSPSGSHEQYF.

This clone has more than one count but fewer than ten. V and J are TRBV7-2 and TRBJ1-3; D might be TRBD1 (6 bases). V gave up 4 bases and J gave up 4 bases, with 11 bases separating them. Germline-derived CDR1 and CDR2 are SGHTA and FQGNSA. The CDR3 runs 14 residues. The CDR3 DNA sequence: TGTGCCAGCAGCTCACAGGGACGGGGAAACACCATATATTTT. Amino acids: CASSSQGRGNTIYF.

This clone was seen once. The CDR3 sequence is CASSTRTGTGNSPLHF. CDR3 in DNA: TGTGCCAGTAGTACCAGAACCGGGACAGGGAATTCACCCCTCCACTTT. The V gene is TRBV19, the J gene TRBJ1-6; 9 bases agree with TRBD1. This CDR3 is 16 amino acids long. The germline V gene has CDR1 LNHDA and CDR2 SQIVND (reference sequence). Unmatched junction bases numbered 8, after V lost 4 bases and J lost 7 bases. Drawing the rest from reference TRBV19 and TRBJ1-6, the complete variable domain is DGGITQSPKYLFRKEGQNVTLSCEQNLNHDAMYWYRQDPGQGLRLIYYSQIVNDFQKGDIAEGYSVSREKKESFPLTVTSAQKNPTAFYLCASSTRTGTGNSPLHFGNGTRLTVT.

The chain links TRBV5-1 to TRBJ2-4; 10 bases fit TRBD2. Germline trimming cut 0 bases from V and 3 bases from J; bases unmatched to any gene: 0. Germline V gene data show CDR1 as SGHRS and CDR2 as YFSETQ. This CDR3 is 15 amino acids long. DNA for the CDR3: TGCGCCAGCAGCTTGGAGCGGGAGGGCAAAAACATTCAGTACTTC. Its translation is CASSLEREGKNIQYF.

The genes are TRBV7-2 and TRBJ2-5, with 14 bases that match TRBD2. The CDR3 loop spans 17 amino acids. V shed 5 bases, J shed 2 bases, and the junction held 7 bases outside the gene matches. Germline-derived CDR1 and CDR2 are SGHTA and FQGNSA. The CDR3 loop reads CASSPQRLAGGQETQYF. The CDR3 coding sequence is TGTGCCAGCAGCCCTCAAAGACTAGCGGGGGGGCAAGAGACCCAGTACTTC. Using reference TRBV7-2 and TRBJ2-5 for the parts outside the CDR3, the full variable domain is GAGVSQSPSNKVTEKGKDVELRCDPISGHTALYWYRQSLGQGLEFLIYFQGNSAPDKSGLPSDRFSAERTGGSVSTLTIQRTQQEDSAVYLCASSPQRLAGGQETQYFGPGTRLLVL.

This chain joins TRBV10-1 and TRBJ1-2; the match to TRBD1 covers 10 bases. Per the germline V gene, CDR1 is WNHNN and CDR2 is SYGVQD (reference sequence). V was clipped by 6 bases and J by 5 bases; unmatched bases: 21. This CDR3 has 19 residues. The DNA of the CDR3 is TGCGCCAGCAGCCTTACCCCGGGGGACAGGGGCCCTCTGGAGTATGGCTACACCTTC. Protein product: CASSLTPGDRGPLEYGYTF.

The chain joins TRBV5-1 to TRBJ1-1, with TRBD1 as a possible D gene (6 bases). The CDR3 spans 15 residues. V lost 0 bases and J 4 bases, leaving 13 bases between the germline ends. The germline V gene encodes CDR1 SGHRS and CDR2 YFSETQ. This chain's CDR3 is CASSLGMGASTEAFF. The CDR3 DNA sequence: TGCGCCAGCAGCTTGGGTATGGGGGCTAGCACTGAAGCTTTCTTT.

This chain links TRBV18 with TRBJ2-1, with 11 nucleotides matching TRBD2. Germline CDR1 KGHSH, CDR2 LQKENI. This CDR3 is 20 amino acids long. The junction had 14 bases not matched to a gene; V was cut back by 2 bases and J by 2 bases. CDR3 loop: CASSPEIGLAGVRAYNEQFF. CDR3 nucleotide sequence: TGTGCCAGCTCACCAGAAATCGGACTAGCGGGCGTAAGGGCCTACAATGAGCAGTTCTTC.

This clone appeared once. The chain uses TRBV28 and TRBJ1-3; no clear D. The CDR3 has 13 residues. Trimming stripped 6 bases from V and 0 bases from J, with 6 bases between. Germline CDR1 and CDR2: MDHEN and SYDVKM. The CDR3 region has the DNA TGTGCCAGCAGGCGTCACTCTGGAAACACCATATATTTT. This sequence encodes CASRRHSGNTIYF. Using reference TRBV28 and TRBJ1-3 for the parts outside the CDR3, the full variable domain is DVKVTQSSRYLVKRTGEKVFLECVQDMDHENMFWYRQDPGLGLRLIYFSYDVKMKEKGDIPEGYSVSREKKERFSLILESASTNQTSMYLCASRRHSGNTIYFGEGSWLTVV.

The chain uses TRBV6-2 or TRBV6-3 and TRBJ1-1, with 10 bases lining up with TRBD1. Looked up from germline, CDR1 is MNHEY and CDR2 is SVGEGT. The length of the CDR3 is 14 residues. Trimming cost V 6 bases and J 5 bases; bases outside gene matches: 6. The CDR3 DNA reads as TGTGCCAGCAGCCGGGACAGGGGACGGACTGAAGCTTTCTTT. It encodes CASSRDRGRTEAFF.

The chain carries TRBV5-4 and TRBJ1-1, with a possible D match to TRBD1 (5 bases). This CDR3 has 14 amino acids. Trimming left V 4 bases short and J 1 base short, with 11 bases between. Per germline, CDR1 SGHNT and CDR2 YYREEE (reference sequence). Here the CDR3 reads CASSGLTANTEAFF. CDR3 bases: TGTGCCAGCAGCGGGCTGACAGCGAACACTGAAGCTTTCTTT.

This clone was seen a single time. The J gene is TRBJ2-1, the V gene TRBV5-1; 14 nucleotides line up with TRBD2. CDR3 length: 18 residues. Trimming cost V 4 bases and J 8 bases; bases outside gene matches: 14. Germline-derived CDR1 and CDR2 are SGHRS and YFSETQ. The CDR3 DNA sequence: TGCGCCAGCAGCCCTGGTGGGACTAGCGGGAGTTTTATCGATGAGCAGTTCTTC. Translated, it gives CASSPGGTSGSFIDEQFF.